These 24 T cell receptor beta chains share one sample of origin, sequenced in a study of shared clonotypes between healthy human individuals. TCRdb keeps only in-frame clones here, not all; method: immunoSEQ multiplex PCR. The sample has 300,000 to 400,000 clones, 87% seen once. The sequencing input was memory CD8+ T cells sorted from blood. Specified subset: CD45RO+ cells pooled with CCR7-negative TemRA cells. All receptors come from a man between 18 and 35 years old in good health.

The chain recombines TRBV13 with TRBJ2-7; D could derive from TRBD1 or TRBD2 (5 bases each). CDR1 and CDR2 from the germline V gene are PRHDT and FYEKMQ (reference sequence). V was pared by 4 bases and J by 3 bases, with 13 bases between. The CDR3 sequence is 14 residues long. This CDR3 reads CASSSTGTNYEQYF. Here the CDR3 DNA reads TGTGCCAGCAGCTCTACCGGGACGAACTACGAGCAGTACTTC. Combining the CDR3 with reference TRBV13 and TRBJ2-7 gives the whole variable domain AAGVIQSPRHLIKEKRETATLKCYPIPRHDTVYWYQQGPGQDPQFLISFYEKMQSDKGSIPDRFSAQQFSDYHSELNMSSLELGDSALYFCASSSTGTNYEQYFGPGTRLTVT.

There are a few counts of this clone. V is TRBV6-6 and J is TRBJ1-1, with D unresolved. The V end was cut by 2 bases, the J end by 3 bases, with 16 bases between. This CDR3 has 16 residues. CDR1 is MNHNY, CDR2 SVGAGI, per germline (reference sequence). CDR3 bases: TGTGCCAGCAGTTACCCACCTAGGGTAGAGGACACTGAAGCTTTCTTT. Its translation is CASSYPPRVEDTEAFF.

The chain carries TRBV7-6 and TRBJ2-1, with D hard to call. Germline V gene sequence: CDR1 SGHVS, CDR2 FNYEAQ. V dropped 7 bases and J dropped 0 bases, with 10 bases sitting between them. This CDR3 region has 14 residues. DNA of the CDR3: TGTGCCAGCACCAGCGCTGGCTCCTACAATGAGCAGTTCTTC. Protein: CASTSAGSYNEQFF.

This clone was counted once. V usage is TRBV5-6 and J usage is TRBJ1-6, with D possibly being TRBD1 (6 bases). Trimming took 4 bases from V and 7 from J, leaving 12 bases between them. Germline V gene lookup returns CDR1 SGHDT and CDR2 YYEEEE. The CDR3 has 14 residues. DNA for the CDR3: TGTGCCAGCAGCCCAGGACAGCTGAATTCACCCCTCCACTTT. This encodes CASSPGQLNSPLHF.

This chain uses TRBV27 with TRBJ2-7; D is possibly TRBD1 or TRBD2 (5 bases each). The CDR3 is 15 amino acids. V lost 5 bases and J 7 bases, leaving 21 bases between the germline ends. Germline assignment: CDR1 MNHEY and CDR2 SMNVEV (reference sequence). The chain's CDR3 is CASSPQIGAGGEQYF. In DNA, the CDR3 is TGTGCCAGCAGTCCCCAGATCGGGGCAGGAGGTGAGCAGTACTTC.

The chain has TRBV2 and TRBJ2-7; D is possibly TRBD1 (6 bases). The CDR3 is 14 amino acids. CDR1 and CDR2 from the germline V gene are SNHLY and FYNNEI. The germline V and J ends were trimmed by 5 bases and 0 bases, with 11 bases remaining between them. The CDR3 reads CASSQQGSSYEQYF. CDR3 bases: TGTGCCAGCAGTCAACAGGGCTCCTCCTACGAGCAGTACTTC.

The chain uses TRBV30 and TRBJ1-3, with 7 nucleotides matching TRBD1. The V and J ends lost 1 base and 0 bases, in that order; junction bases with no gene match: 3. The V gene's germline CDR1 is GTSNPN and CDR2 SVGIG (reference sequence). The length of the CDR3 is 15 residues. CDR3 region: CAWSAGTDSGNTIYF. The CDR3 DNA reads as TGTGCCTGGAGTGCAGGGACAGACTCTGGAAACACCATATATTTT.

This clone was counted only a few times. The chain employs TRBV4-3 and TRBJ2-1, with 11 bases aligning to TRBD2. The germline gives CDR1 LGHNA, CDR2 YSLEER. CDR3 length: 16 amino acids. J was trimmed by 7 bases and V by 2 bases; bases with no gene match: 7. CDR3 DNA sequence: TGCGCCAGCAGCCAAATCACTAGCGGGAGCGGGAATGAGCAGTTCTTC. This gives the protein CASSQITSGSGNEQFF.

This clone has at least ten counts. Other DNA sequences in the sample encode the same CDR3. V usage is TRBV13 and J usage is TRBJ2-3; possibly TRBD2 for D (6 bases). This CDR3 has 14 amino acids. Germline CDR1 is PRHDT and CDR2 is FYEKMQ (reference sequence). V shed 5 bases and J shed 3 bases, with 12 bases lying between them. The CDR3 loop reads CASSTRGGTDTQYF. Here the CDR3 DNA reads TGTGCCAGCAGCACTAGGGGAGGAACAGATACGCAGTATTTT.

The CDR3: CASSVAGGSYYEQYF. The CDR3 DNA follows: TGTGCCAGCAGCGTAGCGGGCGGGAGCTACTACGAGCAGTACTTC. The gene calls are TRBV9 and TRBJ2-7; 7 nucleotides line up with TRBD2. The CDR3 covers 15 residues. V gave up 0 bases and J gave up 3 bases; unmatched junction bases: 6. Per germline, CDR1 SGDLS and CDR2 YYNGEE.

This chain connects TRBV2 to TRBJ1-6; unclear D gene. The germline V gene has CDR1 SNHLY and CDR2 FYNNEI. Trimming removed 1 base at V and 9 bases at J, with 7 bases between. The length of the CDR3 is 13 residues. The CDR3 nucleotides are TGTGCCAGCAGTGAAGGTCGATCTTCACCCCTCCACTTT. It yields the protein CASSEGRSSPLHF.

This clone appeared many times. The chain has TRBV11-2 and TRBJ2-7, with 11 positions matching TRBD1. The J segment lost 7 bases and the V segment lost 5 bases, leaving 10 bases of the junction unmatched. The CDR3 contains 15 residues. Germline CDR1 SGHAT, CDR2 FQNNGV. Here the CDR3 reads CASSAGTGGVHEQYF. CDR3 DNA sequence: TGTGCCAGCAGCGCAGGGACAGGGGGAGTTCATGAGCAGTACTTC.

The chain links TRBV10-3 to TRBJ2-7; 10 bases align to TRBD2. Germline V CDR1 and CDR2: ENHRY, SYGVKD. This CDR3 has 15 amino acids. V was pared by 3 bases and J by 6 bases, with 8 bases of the junction left unmatched. CDR3 protein: CAISDPGTSVAEQYF. CDR3 in DNA: TGTGCCATCAGTGACCCCGGGACTAGCGTCGCCGAGCAGTACTTC.

The chain joins TRBV5-1 to TRBJ2-7, with a tentative D call TRBD1 (5 bases). CDR1 SGHRS and CDR2 YFSETQ come from the germline V gene. This CDR3 has 15 residues. V was clipped by 0 bases and J by 1 base, with 11 bases between them. The CDR3 here is CASSLAPGSSYEQYF. As DNA, the CDR3 is TGCGCCAGCAGCTTGGCGCCAGGGTCGTCCTACGAGCAGTACTTC.

The genes are TRBV2 and TRBJ2-7; tentatively, D is TRBD1 (5 bases). Germline V gives CDR1 SNHLY, CDR2 FYNNEI. Trimming removed 5 bases at V and 1 base at J, with 12 bases between. CDR3 length: 14 amino acids. Here the CDR3 reads CASSSEGVSYEQYF. CDR3 nucleotides: TGTGCCAGCAGTTCGGAAGGGGTATCCTACGAGCAGTACTTC.

The chain links TRBV27 to TRBJ2-7; 11 bases line up with TRBD2. Germline trimming cut 6 bases from V and 4 bases from J; bases unmatched to any gene: 5. CDR3 size: 14 residues. Germline CDR1 MNHEY, CDR2 SMNVEV (reference sequence). DNA for the CDR3: TGTGCCAGCAGGGCGGGACTAGCGGTTTACGAGCAGTACTTC. This gives the protein CASRAGLAVYEQYF.

The chain joins TRBV6-1 to TRBJ2-7; 9 nucleotides line up with TRBD1. V dropped 10 bases and J dropped 6; count of bases not matched to a gene: 4. This CDR3 spans 11 amino acids. The germline gives CDR1 MNHNS, CDR2 SASEGT. This CDR3 reads CATWTGAEQYF. As DNA, the CDR3 is TGTGCCACCTGGACAGGGGCCGAGCAGTACTTC.

The chain couples TRBV9 to TRBJ1-6; the match to TRBD1 covers 9 bases. After removal of 0 bases from V and 7 bases from J, the junction contained 2 bases not matched to a gene. Germline V gene data show CDR1 as SGDLS and CDR2 as YYNGEE. The CDR3 spans 15 residues. The CDR3 protein is CASSVEGTGNSPLHF. CDR3 coding DNA: TGTGCCAGCAGCGTAGAAGGGACAGGGAATTCACCCCTCCACTTT.

The chain joins TRBV29-1 to TRBJ2-7; tentatively, D is TRBD1 (5 bases). The CDR3 spans 14 residues. Per germline, CDR1 SQVTM and CDR2 ANQGSEA. V gave up 7 bases and J gave up 1 base, with 17 bases separating them. The CDR3 region is CSASDKIWSYEQYF. In DNA, the CDR3 is TGCAGCGCCTCGGACAAAATTTGGTCCTACGAGCAGTACTTC.

The chain links TRBV15 to TRBJ1-2; TRBD1 matches at 8 bases. V dropped 7 bases and J dropped 0; count of bases not matched to a gene: 7. This CDR3 has 15 amino acids. CDR1 LNHNV and CDR2 YYDKDF come from the germline V gene (reference sequence). The CDR3 DNA reads TGTGCCACCAACACAGGGGGATTAGCTAACTATGGCTACACCTTC. It yields the protein CATNTGGLANYGYTF.

CDR3 loop: CASSFSDTQYF. The CDR3 coding sequence is TGTGCCAGCAGTTTCTCGGATACGCAGTATTTT. J is TRBJ2-3 and V is TRBV28, with D unclear. The V gene's germline CDR1 is MDHEN and CDR2 SYDVKM. V lost 3 bases and J 6 bases, leaving 4 bases between the germline ends. The CDR3 has 11 amino acids.

V is TRBV27 and J is TRBJ2-7, with TRBD1 identical over 7 bases. The V gene's germline CDR1 is MNHEY and CDR2 SMNVEV (reference sequence). The V and J ends lost 3 bases and 7 bases, in that order; junction bases with no gene match: 9. The CDR3 is 14 residues long. The CDR3 DNA reads TGTGCCAGCAGTTTCTCAGACAGGGAGTATGAGCAGTACTTC. Encoded protein: CASSFSDREYEQYF.

This chain links TRBV13 with TRBJ2-1; 9 bases are a match to TRBD2. CDR3 length: 14 amino acids. Germline V lookup: CDR1 PRHDT, CDR2 FYEKMQ (reference sequence). V lost 0 bases to trimming and J lost 13 bases; unmatched junction nucleotides: 7. CDR3 in DNA: TGTGCCAGCAGCTTAGGATCGACTAGCGGTTATCAGTTCTTC. This translates into CASSLGSTSGYQFF.

Points on this clone: An end of the junction differs from the germline gene, which may be a read error. The rearrangement uses TRBV14 and TRBJ2-7; D perhaps matches TRBD1 (5 bases). CDR3 length: 13 residues. CDR1 and CDR2 from the germline V gene are SGHDN and FVKESK. The CDR3 sequence: CASSQDLGPGLVF. In nucleotides, the CDR3 is TGTGCCAGCAGCCAAGATCTCGGACCAGGGTTGGTCTTC.